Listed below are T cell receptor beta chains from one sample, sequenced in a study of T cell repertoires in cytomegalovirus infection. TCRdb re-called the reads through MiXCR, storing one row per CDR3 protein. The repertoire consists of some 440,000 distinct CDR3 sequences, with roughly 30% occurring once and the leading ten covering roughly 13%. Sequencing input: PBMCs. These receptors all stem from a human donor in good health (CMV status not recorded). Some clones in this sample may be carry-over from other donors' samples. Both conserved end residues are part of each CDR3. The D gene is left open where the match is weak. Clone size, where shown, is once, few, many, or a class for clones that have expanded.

cdr3_nt: TGTGCCAGCAGCCAGGGGAGCGGGGGCCCCAAAGAGACCCAGTACTTC; cdr3_aa: CASSQGSGGPKETQYF; d_call: TRBD2; clone_size: .; v_call: TRBV27; j_call: TRBJ2-5
cdr3_nt: TGTGCCAGCAGCCCCCTCGGCTCTGGGGCCAACGTCCTGACTTTC; cdr3_aa: CASSPLGSGANVLTF; d_call: .; clone_size: many; v_call: TRBV7-2; j_call: TRBJ2-6
cdr3_nt: TGTGCCAGCAGCTCGGTCGGGACTAGCCTTCAAGGGACCCAGTACTTC; cdr3_aa: CASSSVGTSLQGTQYF; d_call: TRBD2; clone_size: many; v_call: TRBV7-2; j_call: TRBJ2-5
cdr3_nt: TGTGCCAGCAGCTTGCACACAGATACGCAGTATTTT; cdr3_aa: CASSLHTDTQYF; d_call: .; clone_size: few; v_call: TRBV7-3; j_call: TRBJ2-3
cdr3_nt: TGCGCCAGCAGCCAAGCCGGCAGCTCCTACGAGCAGTACTTC; cdr3_aa: CASSQAGSSYEQYF; d_call: .; clone_size: few; v_call: TRBV3-1; j_call: TRBJ2-7
cdr3_nt: TGTGCCAGCAGCTTAGCGCATACCAATGAGCAGTTCTTC; cdr3_aa: CASSLAHTNEQFF; d_call: .; clone_size: .; v_call: TRBV7-9; j_call: TRBJ2-1
cdr3_nt: TGCGCCAGCAGCCCCCGGGACCTCAACTATGGCTACACCTTC; cdr3_aa: CASSPRDLNYGYTF; d_call: .; clone_size: .; v_call: TRBV5-1; j_call: TRBJ1-2
cdr3_nt: TGCGCCAGCAGCCAAGGGCAGGACCGTCGGCCCCAGCATTTT; cdr3_aa: CASSQGQDRRPQHF; d_call: .; clone_size: .; v_call: TRBV4-1; j_call: TRBJ1-5
cdr3_nt: TGTGCCAGCTCACCCAGGCCGGTGGGGACAACAACTTATAGCAATCAGCCCCAGCATTTT; cdr3_aa: CASSPRPVGTTTYSNQPQHF; d_call: .; clone_size: few; v_call: TRBV18; j_call: TRBJ1-5
cdr3_nt: TGTGCCAGCAGCTTAGAATGGCGCCAGTCTTACACTGAAGCTTTCTTT; cdr3_aa: CASSLEWRQSYTEAFF; d_call: .; clone_size: .; v_call: TRBV11-2; j_call: TRBJ1-1
cdr3_nt: TGTGCCAGCAGCGTAGCGGCAGAATCATCCTACGAGCAGTACTTC; cdr3_aa: CASSVAAESSYEQYF; d_call: .; clone_size: few; v_call: TRBV9; j_call: TRBJ2-7
cdr3_nt: TGTGCCAGCAGCTTAGGGCGTCGTGGCTCTAGCTCCTACGAGCAGTACTTC; cdr3_aa: CASSLGRRGSSSYEQYF; d_call: .; clone_size: many; v_call: TRBV7-8; j_call: TRBJ2-7
cdr3_nt: TGTGCCAGCAGCTTACGACTAGCGGGGGCCACTAGCACAGATACGCAGTATTTT; cdr3_aa: CASSLRLAGATSTDTQYF; d_call: TRBD2; clone_size: few; v_call: TRBV11-2; j_call: TRBJ2-3
cdr3_nt: TGTGCCAGCAGCTTAGCACAGGGGTGGGACACTGAAGCTTCCTTT; cdr3_aa: CASSLAQGWDTEASF; d_call: TRBD1; clone_size: many; v_call: TRBV7-2; j_call: TRBJ1-1
cdr3_nt: TGTGCCAGCAGTTTAAGCGGGGCGGGAGATACGCAGTATTTT; cdr3_aa: CASSLSGAGDTQYF; d_call: TRBD2; clone_size: few; v_call: TRBV12-3/TRBV12-4; j_call: TRBJ2-3
cdr3_nt: TGTGCCAGCAGCGCAAGACAGGGCGCGGAGACCCAGTACTTC; cdr3_aa: CASSARQGAETQYF; d_call: TRBD1; clone_size: .; v_call: TRBV7-4; j_call: TRBJ2-5
cdr3_nt: TGTGCCAGCAGCTTCACAGCTACTAATGAAAAACGATTTTTT; cdr3_aa: CASSFTATNEKRFF; d_call: .; clone_size: .; v_call: TRBV7-2; j_call: TRBJ1-4
cdr3_nt: TGTGCCAGCAGTTACCAAACACCAGATACGCAGTATTTT; cdr3_aa: CASSYQTPDTQYF; d_call: .; clone_size: .; v_call: TRBV6-2/TRBV6-3; j_call: TRBJ2-3
cdr3_nt: TGTGCCAGCAGCAACGGGGGGGCAAAAGAGACCCAGTACTTC; cdr3_aa: CASSNGGAKETQYF; d_call: TRBD2; clone_size: .; v_call: TRBV7-9; j_call: TRBJ2-5
cdr3_nt: TGTGCCAGCAGGAGGGGGGGGACAGGGGGTCACTACGAGCAGTACTTC; cdr3_aa: CASRRGGTGGHYEQYF; d_call: TRBD1; clone_size: .; v_call: TRBV2; j_call: TRBJ2-7
cdr3_nt: TGTGCCAGCAGCTTCCGGGGCTCTGAGCAGTTCTTC; cdr3_aa: CASSFRGSEQFF; d_call: .; clone_size: many; v_call: TRBV7-6; j_call: TRBJ2-1
cdr3_nt: TGTGCCAGCAGCTCGTTTCGCGGGCGGTTAGATACGCAGTATTTT; cdr3_aa: CASSSFRGRLDTQYF; d_call: .; clone_size: many; v_call: TRBV11-2; j_call: TRBJ2-3
cdr3_nt: TGTGCCAGTAGTGAATTGGGCGGACTGACTGAAGCTTTCTTT; cdr3_aa: CASSELGGLTEAFF; d_call: .; clone_size: .; v_call: TRBV19; j_call: TRBJ1-1
cdr3_nt: TGTGCCAGCAGTCCCGAGGACGGCCATTCGTATCCTAACTATGGCTACACCTTC; cdr3_aa: CASSPEDGHSYPNYGYTF; d_call: .; clone_size: .; v_call: TRBV12-3/TRBV12-4; j_call: TRBJ1-2
cdr3_nt: TGTGCCAGCTCACCACCGGTAACAGGGGTCGGAGAAGCTTTCTTT; cdr3_aa: CASSPPVTGVGEAFF; d_call: TRBD1; clone_size: once; v_call: TRBV18; j_call: TRBJ1-1
cdr3_nt: TGTGCCAGCAGTCCCTGGGAGGGACGGAACTATGGCTACACCTTC; cdr3_aa: CASSPWEGRNYGYTF; d_call: .; clone_size: many; v_call: TRBV6-5; j_call: TRBJ1-2
cdr3_nt: TGTGCCAGCAGCACCTCCTGGGGTGGGAACACTGAAGCTTTCTTT; cdr3_aa: CASSTSWGGNTEAFF; d_call: .; clone_size: .; v_call: TRBV7-9; j_call: TRBJ1-1
cdr3_nt: TGTGCCAGCAGCTGGGGCCGGGACAGGGCAAATGAGCAGTTCTTC; cdr3_aa: CASSWGRDRANEQFF; d_call: TRBD1; clone_size: few; v_call: TRBV5-6; j_call: TRBJ2-1
cdr3_nt: TGTGCCAGCAGCTTAACGAACCTTGGGGGCCTGGAGACCCAGTACTTC; cdr3_aa: CASSLTNLGGLETQYF; d_call: .; clone_size: .; v_call: TRBV7-9; j_call: TRBJ2-5
cdr3_nt: TGTGCGAGTGGACCCCGGGACAGCACCTACAATGAGCAGTTCTTC; cdr3_aa: CASGPRDSTYNEQFF; d_call: TRBD1; clone_size: .; v_call: TRBV6-2/TRBV6-3; j_call: TRBJ2-1
cdr3_nt: TGTGCCAGCAGCCCCGGACAGGGGGCTGTTGGGGCCAACGTCCTGACTTTC; cdr3_aa: CASSPGQGAVGANVLTF; d_call: TRBD1; clone_size: few; v_call: TRBV5-4; j_call: TRBJ2-6
cdr3_nt: TGTGCCAGCAGATTGGGGCCTATCGGGGGATTGGCCAAAAACATTCAGTACTTC; cdr3_aa: CASRLGPIGGLAKNIQYF; d_call: .; clone_size: .; v_call: TRBV5-4; j_call: TRBJ2-4
cdr3_nt: TGTGCCAGCAGCGCAGGACAGGGAACGGGGGAGACCCAGTACTTC; cdr3_aa: CASSAGQGTGETQYF; d_call: TRBD1; clone_size: few; v_call: TRBV9; j_call: TRBJ2-5
cdr3_nt: TGTGCCAGTAGTCCGTCGGCGAGGGTCACAGATACGCAGTATTTT; cdr3_aa: CASSPSARVTDTQYF; d_call: .; clone_size: .; v_call: TRBV19; j_call: TRBJ2-3
cdr3_nt: TGCGCCAGCAGCCCCACTACCGGGAGCGATGGCTACACCTTC; cdr3_aa: CASSPTTGSDGYTF; d_call: .; clone_size: .; v_call: TRBV5-1; j_call: TRBJ1-2
cdr3_nt: TGTGCCAGCAGCAAGAAGTACCCGAGCTCCTACGAGCAGTACTTC; cdr3_aa: CASSKKYPSSYEQYF; d_call: .; clone_size: many; v_call: TRBV7-2; j_call: TRBJ2-7
cdr3_nt: TGTGCCAGCAGACGGCCGGGGCTGCTCGGCGAGCAGTACTTC; cdr3_aa: CASRRPGLLGEQYF; d_call: .; clone_size: .; v_call: TRBV6-1; j_call: TRBJ2-7
cdr3_nt: TGTGCCAGTAGTCTCGGACAGGTCAGCTCCTACGAGCAGTACTTC; cdr3_aa: CASSLGQVSSYEQYF; d_call: TRBD1; clone_size: few; v_call: TRBV19; j_call: TRBJ2-7
cdr3_nt: TGTGCCAGCAGGCCCGGACATACTAATAGAGGCCAAGAGACCCAGTACTTC; cdr3_aa: CASRPGHTNRGQETQYF; d_call: .; clone_size: .; v_call: TRBV28; j_call: TRBJ2-5
cdr3_nt: TGTGCCAGCAGCTCCGCGACTAGTGTTAATGAGCAGTTCTTC; cdr3_aa: CASSSATSVNEQFF; d_call: .; clone_size: few; v_call: TRBV7-6; j_call: TRBJ2-1
cdr3_nt: TGTGCCATCAGCCCAACACTTAACACTGAAGCTTACTTT; cdr3_aa: CAISPTLNTEAYF; d_call: .; clone_size: .; v_call: TRBV10-3; j_call: TRBJ1-1
cdr3_nt: TGTGCCAGCAGGGAAGACGGTGTGGGTTCACCCCTCCACTTT; cdr3_aa: CASREDGVGSPLHF; d_call: .; clone_size: .; v_call: TRBV28; j_call: TRBJ1-6
cdr3_nt: TGTGCCAGCAGTTACGGGGTCGGGGTCCAGCCCCAGCATTTT; cdr3_aa: CASSYGVGVQPQHF; d_call: .; clone_size: .; v_call: TRBV6-2/TRBV6-3; j_call: TRBJ1-5
cdr3_nt: TGTGCCACCACAGCGGGGGGAAAACTGTTTTTT; cdr3_aa: CATTAGGKLFF; d_call: .; clone_size: .; v_call: TRBV11-2; j_call: TRBJ1-4
cdr3_nt: TGTGCCAGCAGCTTACGGCCTGCGGACAGCAGATTCACCGGGGAGCTGTTTTTT; cdr3_aa: CASSLRPADSRFTGELFF; d_call: .; clone_size: few; v_call: TRBV11-2; j_call: TRBJ2-2